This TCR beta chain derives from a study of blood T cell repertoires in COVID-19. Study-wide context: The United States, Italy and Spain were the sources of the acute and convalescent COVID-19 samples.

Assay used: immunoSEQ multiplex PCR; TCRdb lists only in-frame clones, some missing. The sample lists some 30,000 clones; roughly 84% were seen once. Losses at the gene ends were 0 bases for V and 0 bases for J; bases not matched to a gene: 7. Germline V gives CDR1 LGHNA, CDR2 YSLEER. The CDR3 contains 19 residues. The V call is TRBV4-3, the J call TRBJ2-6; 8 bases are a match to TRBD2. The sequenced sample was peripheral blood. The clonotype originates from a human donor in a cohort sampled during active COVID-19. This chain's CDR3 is CASSQEWGGGFSGANVLTF. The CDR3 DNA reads TGCGCCAGCAGCCAAGAGTGGGGCGGGGGGTTCTCTGGGGCCAACGTCCTGACTTTC.